This T cell receptor (beta chain) stems from a study of T-cell reconstitution after alpha-beta-depleted transplantation in children. Overall study results and limits: A year post-transplant, T-cell counts and diversity derived mostly from newly produced T cells. It was surviving recipient T cells and thymic progenitors that gave some patients high TCRbeta diversity at day 60. The origin of alpha-beta T cells about two months after transplant was reportedly several hundred expanded graft clones.

With regard to this clonotype: Its antigen is not identified.

The TCRbeta library was prepared with unique molecular identifiers. In TCRdb, the PCR reads were re-called with MiXCR into one record per CDR3 protein. The sample includes about 460,000 distinct CDR3 sequences, roughly 10% of them seen just once. Per germline, CDR1 LNHDA and CDR2 SQIVND (reference sequence). The CDR3 is 15 residues long. J was trimmed by 2 bases and V by 3 bases; bases with no gene match: 4. This receptor was obtained from a child aged 2 to 10 with inherited bone marrow failure, due to receive a stem cell transplant. The chain links TRBV19 to TRBJ2-1, with TRBD2 matching 7 bases. The sample here was PBMCs, taken before TCRalphabeta/CD19-depleted stem cell transplant. CDR3 protein: CASSIWEGPYNEQFF. The CDR3 bases are TGTGCCAGTAGTATTTGGGAGGGCCCCTACAATGAGCAGTTCTTC.